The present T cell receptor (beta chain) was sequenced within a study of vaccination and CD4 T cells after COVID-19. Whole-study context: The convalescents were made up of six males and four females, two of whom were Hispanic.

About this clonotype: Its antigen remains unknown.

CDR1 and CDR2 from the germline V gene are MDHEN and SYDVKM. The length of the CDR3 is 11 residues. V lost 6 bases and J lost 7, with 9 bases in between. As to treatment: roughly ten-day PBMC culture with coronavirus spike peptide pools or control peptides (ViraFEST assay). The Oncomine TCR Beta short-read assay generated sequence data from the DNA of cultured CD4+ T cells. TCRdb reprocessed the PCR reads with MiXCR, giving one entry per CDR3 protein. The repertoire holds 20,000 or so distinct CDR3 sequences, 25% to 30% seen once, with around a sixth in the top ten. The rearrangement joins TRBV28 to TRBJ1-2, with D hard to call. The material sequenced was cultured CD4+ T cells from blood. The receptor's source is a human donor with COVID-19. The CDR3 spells CASRSRGGYTF. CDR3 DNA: TGTGCCAGCAGGTCCCGGGGTGGCTACACCTTC.